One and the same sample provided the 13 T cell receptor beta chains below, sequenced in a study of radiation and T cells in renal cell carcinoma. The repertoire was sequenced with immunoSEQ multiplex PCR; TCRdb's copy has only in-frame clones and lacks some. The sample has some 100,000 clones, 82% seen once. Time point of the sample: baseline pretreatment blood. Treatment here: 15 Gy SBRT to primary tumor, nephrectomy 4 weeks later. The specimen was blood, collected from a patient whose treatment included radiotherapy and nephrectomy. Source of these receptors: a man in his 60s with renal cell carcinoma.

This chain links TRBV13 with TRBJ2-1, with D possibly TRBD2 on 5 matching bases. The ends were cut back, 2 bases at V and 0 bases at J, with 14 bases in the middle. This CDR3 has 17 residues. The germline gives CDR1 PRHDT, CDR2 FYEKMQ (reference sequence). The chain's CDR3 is CASSLLGPGSSYNEQFF. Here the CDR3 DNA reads TGTGCCAGCAGCTTACTCGGTCCGGGGAGCTCCTACAATGAGCAGTTCTTC.

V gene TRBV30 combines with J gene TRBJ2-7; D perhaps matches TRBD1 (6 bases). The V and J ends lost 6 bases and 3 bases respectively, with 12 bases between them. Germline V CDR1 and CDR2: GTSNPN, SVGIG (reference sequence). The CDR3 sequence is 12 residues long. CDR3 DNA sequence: TGTGCCTGCCAGGGGACCCACTACGAGCAGTACTTC. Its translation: CACQGTHYEQYF.

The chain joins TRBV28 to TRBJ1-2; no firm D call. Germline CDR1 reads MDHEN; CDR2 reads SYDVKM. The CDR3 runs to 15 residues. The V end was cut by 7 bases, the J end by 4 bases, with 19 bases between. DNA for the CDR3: TGTGCCAGCATCCCCGTCGTCCGGGTTCGCTATGGCTACACCTTC. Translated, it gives CASIPVVRVRYGYTF.

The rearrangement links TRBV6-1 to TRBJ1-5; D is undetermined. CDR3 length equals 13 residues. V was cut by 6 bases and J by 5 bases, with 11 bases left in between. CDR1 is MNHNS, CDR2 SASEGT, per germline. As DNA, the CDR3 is TGTGCCAGCAGCTGGGGAATCGATCAGCCCCAGCATTTT. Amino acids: CASSWGIDQPQHF.

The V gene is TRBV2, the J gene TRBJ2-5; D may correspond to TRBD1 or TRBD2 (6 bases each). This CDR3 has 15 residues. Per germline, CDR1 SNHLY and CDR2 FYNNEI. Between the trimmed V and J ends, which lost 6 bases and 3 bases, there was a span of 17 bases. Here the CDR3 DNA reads TGTGCCAGCAGCGGGGGCTTACACCACAAAGAGACCCAGTACTTC. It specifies CASSGGLHHKETQYF. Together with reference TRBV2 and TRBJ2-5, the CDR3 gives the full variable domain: EPEVTQTPSHQVTQMGQEVILRCVPISNHLYFYWYRQILGQKVEFLVSFYNNEISEKSEIFDDQFSVERPDGSNFTLKIRSTKLEDSAMYFCASSGGLHHKETQYFGPGTRLLVL.

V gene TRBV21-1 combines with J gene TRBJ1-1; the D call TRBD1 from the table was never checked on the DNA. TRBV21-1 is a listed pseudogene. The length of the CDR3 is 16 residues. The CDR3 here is CASSKDRGRKGTEAFF. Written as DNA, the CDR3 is TGTGCCAGCAGCAAAGACAGGGGGCGTAAGGGCACTGAAGCTTTCTTT.

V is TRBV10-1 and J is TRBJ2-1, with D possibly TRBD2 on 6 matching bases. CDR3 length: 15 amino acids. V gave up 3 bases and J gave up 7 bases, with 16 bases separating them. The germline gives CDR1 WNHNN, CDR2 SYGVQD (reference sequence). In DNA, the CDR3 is TGCGCCAGCAGTGACTTGATTGGGGCGGGAAATGAGCAGTTCTTC. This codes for CASSDLIGAGNEQFF.

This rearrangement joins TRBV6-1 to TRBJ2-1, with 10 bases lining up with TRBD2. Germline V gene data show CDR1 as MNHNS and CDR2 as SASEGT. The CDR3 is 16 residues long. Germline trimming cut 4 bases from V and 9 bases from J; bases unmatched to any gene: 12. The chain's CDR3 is CASSVVLTSGWSEQFF. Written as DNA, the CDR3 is TGTGCCAGCAGTGTAGTATTGACTAGCGGGTGGAGTGAGCAGTTCTTC.

The CDR3 bases are TGTGCCAGCAGTTTATTCCCCGGGACAACTAATGAAAAACTGTTTTTT. Translation: CASSLFPGTTNEKLFF. The chain is built from TRBV28 and TRBJ1-4; no definite D call. CDR3 length: 16 amino acids. Germline CDR1 and CDR2: MDHEN and SYDVKM. V was cut by 1 base and J by 0 bases, with 9 bases left in between.

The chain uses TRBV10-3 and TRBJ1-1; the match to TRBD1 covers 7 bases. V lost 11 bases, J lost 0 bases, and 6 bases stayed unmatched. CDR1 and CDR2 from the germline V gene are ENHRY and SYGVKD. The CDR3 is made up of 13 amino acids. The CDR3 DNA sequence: TGTGCCGCGGGGGGGACAGTGAACACTGAAGCTTTCTTT. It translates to CAAGGTVNTEAFF.

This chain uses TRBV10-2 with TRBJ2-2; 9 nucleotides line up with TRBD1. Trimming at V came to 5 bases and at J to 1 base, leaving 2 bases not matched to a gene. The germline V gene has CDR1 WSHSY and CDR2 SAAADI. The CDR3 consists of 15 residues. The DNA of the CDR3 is TGCGCCAGCAGTCCGGGACAGGGGAACACCGGGGAGCTGTTTTTT. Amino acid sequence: CASSPGQGNTGELFF.

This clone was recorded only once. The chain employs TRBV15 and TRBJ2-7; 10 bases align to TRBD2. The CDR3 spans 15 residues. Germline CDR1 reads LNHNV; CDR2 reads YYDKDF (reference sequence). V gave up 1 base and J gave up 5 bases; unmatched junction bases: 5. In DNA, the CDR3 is TGTGCCACCAGCAGAGCTCTAGCGGGAGTCAACGAGCAGTACTTC. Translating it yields CATSRALAGVNEQYF. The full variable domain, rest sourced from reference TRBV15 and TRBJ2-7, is DAMVIQNPRYQVTQFGKPVTLSCSQTLNHNVMYWYQQKSSQAPKLLFHYYDKDFNNEADTPDNFQSRRPNTSFCFLDIRSPGLGDTAMYLCATSRALAGVNEQYFGPGTRLTVT.

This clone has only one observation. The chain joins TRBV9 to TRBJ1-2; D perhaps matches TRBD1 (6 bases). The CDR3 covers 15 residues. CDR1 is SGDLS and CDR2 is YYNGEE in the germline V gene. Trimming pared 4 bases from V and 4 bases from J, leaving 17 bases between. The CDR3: CASSPYRVPTYGYTF. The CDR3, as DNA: TGTGCCAGCAGCCCCTACAGGGTCCCCACCTATGGCTACACCTTC.